Below, 14 T cell receptor beta chains from the same sample are listed, as sequenced in a study of T-cell memory formation after mild COVID-19. TCRdb used MiXCR to reprocess the 5' RACE reads, holding one entry per CDR3 protein. In the table there are 470,000 or so distinct CDR3 sequences, under 20% of which are singletons. The specimen was PBMCs or a T cell subset sorted from them (not recorded which). The receptors originated from a man younger than 35 who had mild COVID-19 (a few samples of this study predate the infection). Cell type and time point are not known.

V is TRBV7-2 and J is TRBJ1-2; D is unresolved. Germline V gene lookup returns CDR1 SGHTA and CDR2 FQGNSA. V gave up 1 base and J gave up 2 bases, with 8 bases separating them. CDR3 length: 14 residues. CDR3 in amino acids: CASSLDPLNYGYTF. Here the CDR3 DNA reads TGTGCCAGCAGCTTAGACCCATTAAACTATGGCTACACCTTC.

The chain recombines TRBV7-3 with TRBJ2-1; maybe TRBD2 (5 bases). The CDR3 consists of 15 residues. V lost 1 base and J lost 8, with 15 bases in between. Germline lookup yields CDR1 SGHTA and CDR2 FQGTGA. The CDR3 reads CASSLRGLTRDEQFF. The CDR3 DNA reads TGTGCCAGCAGCTTAAGAGGGCTCACTCGGGATGAGCAGTTCTTC.

The chain uses TRBV7-9 and TRBJ2-7; TRBD1 matches 9 bases. This CDR3 is 15 amino acids long. The V segment lost 10 bases and the J segment 1 base; nucleotides outside the gene matches: 11. Germline loops: CDR1 SEHNR, CDR2 FQNEAQ (reference sequence). CDR3: CANQSGTGSSYEQYV. In DNA, the CDR3 is TGTGCCAACCAATCCGGGACAGGGAGTTCCTACGAGCAGTACGTC.

The V and J genes are TRBV28 and TRBJ1-5; D possibly corresponds to TRBD1 (5 bases). The germline V gene encodes CDR1 MDHEN and CDR2 SYDVKM. The CDR3 contains 18 residues. Trimming cost V 6 bases and J 6 bases, with 27 bases left between them. The CDR3 loop is CASSQPIGGRTGLQPQHF. The CDR3 DNA follows: TGTGCCAGCAGCCAACCGATCGGGGGTCGGACGGGACTTCAGCCCCAGCATTTT.

In its sample, this clonotype was seen a few times. The chain joins TRBV7-3 to TRBJ2-7; 9 bases agree with TRBD1. V lost 4 bases and J lost 4; bases outside the gene matches: 5. There are 14 residues in the CDR3. Germline V gives CDR1 SGHTA, CDR2 FQGTGA. The CDR3: CASSSYRGPYEQYF. The CDR3 DNA sequence: TGTGCCAGCAGCTCATACAGGGGGCCTTACGAGCAGTACTTC.

The rearrangement joins TRBV9 to TRBJ2-5; D gene ambiguous. The CDR3 contains 13 residues. Germline V gene sequence: CDR1 SGDLS, CDR2 YYNGEE. The ends were cut back, 0 bases at V and 5 bases at J, with 8 bases in the middle. The CDR3 region is CASSVGVEETQYF. The CDR3 DNA reads TGTGCCAGCAGCGTAGGTGTCGAGGAGACCCAGTACTTC.

This clonotype was seen a handful of times. This chain connects TRBV29-1 to TRBJ2-5; D might be TRBD1 or TRBD2, each matching 5 bases. The germline gives CDR1 SQVTM, CDR2 ANQGSEA. Between the trimmed V and J ends, which lost 6 bases and 0 bases, there was a span of 14 bases. The CDR3 length is 14 residues. The CDR3, as DNA: TGCAGCGTCAGGGAGTTAGGGCACCAAGAGACCCAGTACTTC. Amino acids: CSVRELGHQETQYF.

This chain's CDR3 is CSVDGPIQETQYF. The CDR3 DNA is TGCAGCGTTGATGGACCAATCCAAGAGACCCAGTACTTC. V gene TRBV29-1 combines with J gene TRBJ2-5, with unresolved D. The CDR3 contains 13 residues. Trimming took off 3 bases at V and 1 base at J, with 9 bases between the two ends. Germline V lookup: CDR1 SQVTM, CDR2 ANQGSEA.

The rearrangement joins TRBV29-1 to TRBJ1-2; weak D call: TRBD1 (6 bases). CDR3 length: 13 residues. V shed 3 bases and J shed 3 bases, with 11 bases lying between them. The germline CDR1 and CDR2 sequences are SQVTM and ANQGSEA. The CDR3 sequence is CSVEDSFDYGYTF. CDR3 DNA: TGCAGCGTTGAGGACAGCTTCGACTATGGCTACACCTTC.

This clonotype was seen at least ten times. CDR3 residues: CASSAGQNTQYF. In nucleotides, the CDR3 is TGCGCCAGCAGCGCGGGACAGAATACGCAGTATTTT. This chain connects TRBV5-1 to TRBJ2-3, with a possible D match to TRBD1 (7 bases). In germline, CDR1 is SGHRS, CDR2 YFSETQ. The CDR3 is 12 amino acids. Trimming cost V 4 bases and J 7 bases, with 10 bases left between them.

This clonotype came up a few times. The chain links TRBV6-2 or TRBV6-3 to TRBJ1-5; D gene unclear. Looked up from germline, CDR1 is MNHEY and CDR2 is SVGEGT. The ends were cut back, 5 bases at V and 0 bases at J, with 8 bases in the middle. This CDR3 comprises 14 residues. CDR3 DNA: TGTGCCAGCAGTACCCTCTATAGCAATCAGCCCCAGCATTTT. It codes for CASSTLYSNQPQHF.

This clonotype was seen a few times. The chain uses TRBV4-2 and TRBJ2-1, with D possibly TRBD1 on 6 matching bases. V was cut by 0 bases and J by 3 bases, with 12 bases left in between. Germline V gene sequence: CDR1 LGHNA, CDR2 YNFKEQ. This CDR3 is built from 16 residues. The CDR3, as DNA: TGTGCCAGCAGCCAAGACACAGGGAGAAACTACAATGAGCAGTTCTTC. The encoded protein is CASSQDTGRNYNEQFF.

This clonotype was detected many times. This chain uses TRBV12-3 or TRBV12-4 with TRBJ2-4; D is unclear. V was pared by 10 bases and J by 0 bases, with 10 bases between. The CDR3 is 13 amino acids. The CDR3 protein is CATSDLAKNIQYF. CDR3 coding DNA: TGTGCCACCTCGGACCTAGCCAAAAACATTCAGTACTTC.

The sample holds a few counts of this clonotype. The J gene is TRBJ2-3, the V gene TRBV5-1, with a weak D call TRBD2 (6 bases). Germline values: CDR1 SGHRS, CDR2 YFSETQ. V lost 3 bases, J lost 3 bases, and 11 bases lay in between. The CDR3 runs to 14 residues. CDR3 DNA: TGCGCCAGCAGCTCGCCCCGGGAGACAGATACGCAGTATTTT. Translation gives CASSSPRETDTQYF.